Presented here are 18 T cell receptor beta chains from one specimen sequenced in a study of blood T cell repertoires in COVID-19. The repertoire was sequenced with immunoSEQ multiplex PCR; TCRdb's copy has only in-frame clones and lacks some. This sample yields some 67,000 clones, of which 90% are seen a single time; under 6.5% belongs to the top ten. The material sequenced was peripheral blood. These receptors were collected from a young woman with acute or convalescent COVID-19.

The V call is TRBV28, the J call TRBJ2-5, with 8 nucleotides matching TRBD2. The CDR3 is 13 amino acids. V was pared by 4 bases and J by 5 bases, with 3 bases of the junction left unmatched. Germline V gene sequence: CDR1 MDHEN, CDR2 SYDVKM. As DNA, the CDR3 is TGTGCCAGCAGTTCCGGACTAGCTGAGACCCAGTACTTC. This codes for CASSSGLAETQYF.

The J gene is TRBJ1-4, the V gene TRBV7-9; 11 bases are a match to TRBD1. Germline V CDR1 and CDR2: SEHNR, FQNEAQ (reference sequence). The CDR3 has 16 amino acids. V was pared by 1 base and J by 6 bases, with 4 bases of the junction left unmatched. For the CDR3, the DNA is TGTGCCAGCAGCTTAGAGAGGACAGGGGGCGATGAAAAACTGTTTTTT. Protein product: CASSLERTGGDEKLFF.

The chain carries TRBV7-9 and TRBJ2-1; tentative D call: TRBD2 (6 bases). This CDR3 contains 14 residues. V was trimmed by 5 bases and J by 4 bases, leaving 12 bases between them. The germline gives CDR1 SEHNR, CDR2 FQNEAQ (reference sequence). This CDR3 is CASSGTPKYNEQFF. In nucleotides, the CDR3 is TGTGCCAGCAGCGGGACTCCCAAATACAATGAGCAGTTCTTC.

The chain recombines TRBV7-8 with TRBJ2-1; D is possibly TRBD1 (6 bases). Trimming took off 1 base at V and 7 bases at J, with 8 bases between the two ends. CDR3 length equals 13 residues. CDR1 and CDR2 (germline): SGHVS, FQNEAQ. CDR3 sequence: CASSLDRVNEQFF. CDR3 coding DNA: TGTGCCAGCAGCTTAGACAGGGTTAATGAGCAGTTCTTC.

CDR3 amino acids: CASSAGRTTDTQYF. The CDR3 DNA follows: TGTGCCAGCTCGGCGGGGCGGACCACAGATACGCAGTATTTT. J is TRBJ2-3 and V is TRBV18; possible D gene TRBD2, 6 bases. Trimming pared 6 bases from V and 2 bases from J, leaving 12 bases between. Germline CDR1 and CDR2: KGHSH and LQKENI. There are 14 residues in the CDR3.

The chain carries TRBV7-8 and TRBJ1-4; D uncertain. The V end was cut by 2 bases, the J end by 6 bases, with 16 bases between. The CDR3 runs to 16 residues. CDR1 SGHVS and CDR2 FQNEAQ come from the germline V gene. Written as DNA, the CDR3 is TGTGCCAGCAGCTTACGTTGGGGTCAGGAGGATGAAAAACTGTTTTTT. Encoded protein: CASSLRWGQEDEKLFF.

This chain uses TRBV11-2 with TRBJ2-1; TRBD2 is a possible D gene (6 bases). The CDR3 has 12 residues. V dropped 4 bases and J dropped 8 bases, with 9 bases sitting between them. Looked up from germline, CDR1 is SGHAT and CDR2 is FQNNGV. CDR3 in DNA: TGTGCCAGCAGCTCCACTAGCCATGAGCAGTTCTTC. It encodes CASSSTSHEQFF.

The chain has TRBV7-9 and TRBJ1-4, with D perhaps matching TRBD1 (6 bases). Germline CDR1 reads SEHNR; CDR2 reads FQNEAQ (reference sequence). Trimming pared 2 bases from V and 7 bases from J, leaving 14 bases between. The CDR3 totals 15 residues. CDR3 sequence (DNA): TGTGCCAGCAGCTTACAGGGGAATATTGGTGAAAAACTGTTTTTT. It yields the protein CASSLQGNIGEKLFF.

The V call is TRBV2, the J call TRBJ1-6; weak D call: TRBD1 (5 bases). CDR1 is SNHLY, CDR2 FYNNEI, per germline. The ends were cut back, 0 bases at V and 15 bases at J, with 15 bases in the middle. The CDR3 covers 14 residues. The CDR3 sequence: CASSEAWGRANLHF. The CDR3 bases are TGTGCCAGCAGTGAAGCGTGGGGCAGGGCTAACCTCCACTTT.

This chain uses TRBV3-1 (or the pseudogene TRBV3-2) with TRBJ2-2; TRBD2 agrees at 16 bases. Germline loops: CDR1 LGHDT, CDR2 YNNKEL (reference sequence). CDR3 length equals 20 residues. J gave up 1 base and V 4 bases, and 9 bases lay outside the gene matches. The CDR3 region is CASSRELGLAGGKNTGELFF. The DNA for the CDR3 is TGTGCCAGCAGCCGAGAACTGGGACTAGCGGGGGGGAAGAACACCGGGGAGCTGTTTTTT.

CDR3 residues: CASSPLRGNTEAFF. The CDR3 bases are TGTGCCAGCAGCCCCCTAAGGGGGAATACTGAAGCTTTCTTT. The V call is TRBV7-9, the J call TRBJ1-1, with a tentative D call TRBD1 (6 bases). Trimming stripped 5 bases from V and 5 bases from J, with 15 bases between. Germline CDR1 SEHNR, CDR2 FQNEAQ (reference sequence). This CDR3 has 14 amino acids.

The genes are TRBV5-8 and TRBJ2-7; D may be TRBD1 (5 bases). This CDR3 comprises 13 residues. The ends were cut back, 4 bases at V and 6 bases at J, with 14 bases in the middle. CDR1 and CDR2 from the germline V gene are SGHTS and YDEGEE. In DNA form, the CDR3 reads TGTGCCAGCAGCCACGACAGTACTGGCGAGCAGTACTTC. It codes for CASSHDSTGEQYF.

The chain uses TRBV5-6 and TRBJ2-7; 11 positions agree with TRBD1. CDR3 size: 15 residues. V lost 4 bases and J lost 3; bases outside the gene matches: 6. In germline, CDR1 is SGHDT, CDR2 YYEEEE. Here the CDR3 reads CASSPGTGGNYEQYF. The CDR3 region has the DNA TGTGCCAGCAGCCCCGGGACAGGGGGAAACTACGAGCAGTACTTC.

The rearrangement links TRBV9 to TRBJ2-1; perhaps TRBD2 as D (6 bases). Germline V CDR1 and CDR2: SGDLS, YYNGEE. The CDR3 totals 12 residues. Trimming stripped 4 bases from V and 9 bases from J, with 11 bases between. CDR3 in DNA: TGTGCCAGCAGCCCCCGGGAGAGTGAGCAGTTCTTC. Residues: CASSPRESEQFF.

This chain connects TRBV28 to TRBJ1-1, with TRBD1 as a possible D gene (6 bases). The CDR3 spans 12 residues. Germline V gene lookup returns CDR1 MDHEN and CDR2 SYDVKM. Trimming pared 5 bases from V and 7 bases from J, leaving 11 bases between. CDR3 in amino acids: CASSLPDSEAFF. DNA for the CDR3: TGTGCCAGCAGTCTCCCGGACAGTGAAGCTTTCTTT.

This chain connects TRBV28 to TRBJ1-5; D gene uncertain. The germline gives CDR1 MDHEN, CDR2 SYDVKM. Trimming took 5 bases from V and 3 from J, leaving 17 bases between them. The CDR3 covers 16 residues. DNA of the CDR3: TGTGCCAGCAGTCTAAGCAGCGTTGCTCCCAATCAGCCCCAGCATTTT. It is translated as CASSLSSVAPNQPQHF.

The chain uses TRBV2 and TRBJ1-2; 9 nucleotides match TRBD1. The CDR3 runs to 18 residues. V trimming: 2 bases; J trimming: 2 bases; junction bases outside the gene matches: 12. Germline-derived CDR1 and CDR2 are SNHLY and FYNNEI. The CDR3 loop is CASSEYFSGTGYNYGYTF. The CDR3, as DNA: TGTGCCAGCAGTGAATATTTCTCTGGGACAGGGTACAACTATGGCTACACCTTC.

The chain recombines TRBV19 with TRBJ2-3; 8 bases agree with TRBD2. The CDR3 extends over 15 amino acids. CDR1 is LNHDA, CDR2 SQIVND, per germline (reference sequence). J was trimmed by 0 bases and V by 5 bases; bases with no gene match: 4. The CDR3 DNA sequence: TGTGCCAGTAGTGTCGGGGGGGTTAGCACAGATACGCAGTATTTT. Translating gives CASSVGGVSTDTQYF.